The 17 T cell receptor beta chains presented below share a single source sample, sequenced in a study of PD-L1 blockade in urothelial cancer. Sequencing was performed with immunoSEQ multiplex PCR; in TCRdb, only in-frame clones are kept and a portion is missing. The sample has about 1,600 clones, approximately 33% seen once. Sequencing used tumor tissue, obtained before atezolizumab (anti-PD-L1) treatment. The source of these receptors is a woman aged 60-75 years with urothelial cancer.

The rearrangement joins TRBV19 to TRBJ2-7; 8 bases agree with TRBD1. CDR3 size: 13 residues. Per the germline V gene, CDR1 is LNHDA and CDR2 is SQIVND (reference sequence). Germline trimming cut 5 bases from V and 6 bases from J; bases unmatched to any gene: 6. For the CDR3, the DNA is TGTGCCAGTAGTGGCCTCGACAGGGGCGAGCAGTACTTC. It yields the protein CASSGLDRGEQYF.

This chain uses TRBV6-8 with TRBJ2-3; 11 bases agree with TRBD2. The germline CDR1 and CDR2 sequences are MNHGY and SAAAGT. Trimming took 4 bases from V and 3 from J; bases not matched to a gene: 9. This CDR3 has 17 amino acids. This CDR3 reads CASSSPLAGAGTDTQYF. CDR3 DNA: TGTGCCAGCAGTTCCCCACTAGCGGGAGCGGGAACAGATACGCAGTATTTT.

J is TRBJ2-1 and V is TRBV29-1, with TRBD2 matching over 9 bases. This CDR3 region has 13 residues. CDR1 SQVTM and CDR2 ANQGSEA come from the germline V gene. With V trimmed by 5 bases and J by 7 bases, 6 bases remained unmatched. Written as DNA, the CDR3 is TGCAGCGTTAGCGGGGGGCCGGGGAATGAGCAGTTCTTC. Protein: CSVSGGPGNEQFF.

Sample share makes this clone medium-sized. The chain employs TRBV11-3 and TRBJ1-1, with 8 bases that match TRBD1. This CDR3 is 15 amino acids long. V was pared by 1 base and J by 8 bases, with 9 bases of the junction left unmatched. In germline, CDR1 is SGHNT, CDR2 YENEEA. CDR3 nucleotides: TGTGCCAGCAGCTTAGTTCCTCAGGGGGCGTCGGAAGCTTTCTTT. Translated: CASSLVPQGASEAFF.

The V call is TRBV29-1, the J call TRBJ2-3; unclear D gene. The germline V gene encodes CDR1 SQVTM and CDR2 ANQGSEA. Trimming pared 2 bases from V and 1 base from J, leaving 10 bases between. This CDR3 is 14 amino acids long. The CDR3 DNA sequence: TGCAGCGTTGAACCCTCTTGGGGCACAGATACGCAGTATTTT. This translates into CSVEPSWGTDTQYF.

The chain recombines TRBV29-1 with TRBJ2-3, with TRBD2 matching 11 bases. J was trimmed by 14 bases and V by 0 bases; bases with no gene match: 10. The CDR3 spans 14 residues. Germline CDR1 is SQVTM and CDR2 is ANQGSEA. The CDR3 nucleotides are TGCAGCGTTGAAGATCTGTCTAGCGGGGGGAGATGGTATTTT. Translated: CSVEDLSSGGRWYF.

This chain uses TRBV5-1 with TRBJ2-1; TRBD1 might be the D (5 bases). V was trimmed by 4 bases and J by 7 bases, leaving 24 bases between them. This CDR3 region has 17 residues. Looked up from germline, CDR1 is SGHRS and CDR2 is YFSETQ. The CDR3 loop is CASSPHAAGLGQNEQFF. The CDR3 DNA follows: TGCGCCAGCAGCCCCCATGCGGCAGGGCTTGGTCAGAATGAGCAGTTCTTC.

This chain uses TRBV18 with TRBJ1-6; D perhaps matches TRBD1 (6 bases). The CDR3 loop spans 15 amino acids. V lost 5 bases and J 9 bases, leaving 17 bases between the germline ends. Germline loops: CDR1 KGHSH, CDR2 LQKENI. The CDR3 coding sequence is TGTGCCAGCTCAAAGACAGGAGGTGAGGGTTCACCCCTCCACTTT. Encoded protein: CASSKTGGEGSPLHF.

The J gene is TRBJ2-3, the V gene TRBV12-2; the table's D call, TRBD1, was not checked against the DNA. TRBV12-2 is labeled a pseudogene. This CDR3 spans 14 amino acids. The CDR3 is CATSRGESTDTQYF. In DNA, the CDR3 is TGTGCCACCTCCAGGGGGGAAAGCACAGATACGCAGTATTTT.

The rearrangement uses TRBV11-3 and TRBJ2-1; D tentatively reads TRBD1 or TRBD2 (5 bases each). The CDR3 has 15 residues. CDR1 SGHNT and CDR2 YENEEA come from the germline V gene. The V end lost 6 bases, the J end lost 2 bases, and 14 bases lay between the germline ends. The CDR3 region has the DNA TGTGCCAGCAGAACCGGGACGAATACCTACAATGAGCAGTTCTTC. Its translation: CASRTGTNTYNEQFF.

The table lists this clone with a few counts. The chain couples TRBV9 to TRBJ2-7; D not resolved. Germline-derived CDR1 and CDR2 are SGDLS and YYNGEE. This CDR3 has 12 amino acids. The V end was cut by 0 bases, the J end by 9 bases, with 10 bases between. As DNA, the CDR3 is TGTGCCAGCAGCGTAGCTACCGGGTGGCAGTACTTC. Residues: CASSVATGWQYF.

The rearrangement joins TRBV29-1 to TRBJ2-3; no firm D call. Trimming took 6 bases from V and 4 from J, leaving 11 bases between them. This CDR3 is 12 amino acids long. Germline CDR1 SQVTM, CDR2 ANQGSEA. DNA of the CDR3: TGCAGCGTGGCAAAAACGGCAGATACGCAGTATTTT. Its protein product is CSVAKTADTQYF.

The chain uses TRBV15 and TRBJ2-2, with 9 bases lining up with TRBD1. V was pared by 6 bases and J by 0 bases, with 2 bases of the junction left unmatched. This CDR3 region has 15 residues. Germline V gene lookup returns CDR1 LNHNV and CDR2 YYDKDF (reference sequence). The CDR3 region has the DNA TGTGCCACCAGTACAGGGGGCGCGAACACCGGGGAGCTGTTTTTT. The encoded protein is CATSTGGANTGELFF.

By share, this clone counts as hyperexpanded. The chain carries TRBV29-1 and TRBJ2-1, with 7 bases aligning to TRBD1. The germline gives CDR1 SQVTM, CDR2 ANQGSEA. The CDR3 spans 12 residues. V gave up 2 bases and J gave up 7 bases; unmatched junction bases: 2. CDR3 sequence (DNA): TGCAGCGTTGAAAGGGGGCGTAATGAGCAGTTCTTC. Its protein product is CSVERGRNEQFF.

This clone was seen only a few times. This sequence joins TRBV6-8 and TRBJ2-7; D may correspond to TRBD1 or TRBD2 (6 bases each). Germline loops: CDR1 MNHGY, CDR2 SAAAGT. Trimming cost V 10 bases and J 3 bases, with 13 bases left between them. This CDR3 contains 12 residues. The CDR3 loop reads CAISRGGYEQYF. CDR3 DNA: TGTGCCATCAGCAGGGGAGGCTACGAGCAGTACTTC.

This clone is medium-sized by share. CDR3 region: CASSFGGGMESQPQHF. The DNA for the CDR3 is TGTGCCAGCAGCTTCGGTGGGGGTATGGAAAGTCAGCCCCAGCATTTT. The V gene is TRBV7-5, the J gene TRBJ1-5. TRBV7-5 is a documented pseudogene. This CDR3 contains 16 residues.

In nucleotides, the CDR3 is TGTGCCAGCAGCCGTGATAGGGCAGGGATAGGTGAGACCCAGTACTTC. Translated, it gives CASSRDRAGIGETQYF. The gene calls are TRBV11-3 and TRBJ2-5; maybe TRBD1 (5 bases). The germline V and J ends were trimmed by 5 bases and 5 bases, with 21 bases remaining between them. CDR3 length equals 16 residues. The germline V gene encodes CDR1 SGHNT and CDR2 YENEEA.